One and the same sample provided the 6 T cell receptor beta chains below, sequenced in a study of blood T cell repertoires in COVID-19. Clones were read by immunoSEQ multiplex PCR, and TCRdb kept only the in-frame ones, dropping some. The table includes roughly 87,000 clones, around 81% detected once. Source material: peripheral blood. These TCRs come from a woman between 65 and 79 years old with acute or convalescent COVID-19.

CDR3 amino acids: CASSIRAGTGAKWGNQPQHF. The CDR3 DNA follows: TGTGCCAGTAGTATAAGGGCCGGGACAGGGGCAAAATGGGGGAATCAGCCCCAGCATTTT. The rearrangement joins TRBV19 to TRBJ1-5, with TRBD1 matching over 10 bases. Germline values: CDR1 LNHDA, CDR2 SQIVND (reference sequence). Losses at the gene ends were 2 bases for V and 4 bases for J; bases not matched to a gene: 17. This CDR3 has 20 amino acids.

The rearrangement uses TRBV29-1 and TRBJ1-1; TRBD1 agrees at 7 bases. Trimming removed 7 bases from V and 4 bases from J; junction bases left unmatched: 9. This CDR3 has 13 residues. Germline V CDR1 and CDR2: SQVTM, ANQGSEA. CDR3 amino acids: CSALTGFATEAFF. CDR3 DNA: TGCAGCGCCTTGACAGGGTTCGCCACTGAAGCTTTCTTT.

Only a few counts were recorded for this clone. This chain connects TRBV29-1 to TRBJ1-2; D call uncertain. CDR3 size: 16 residues. From germline, CDR1 is SQVTM and CDR2 ANQGSEA. V was pared by 2 bases and J by 1 base, with 17 bases between. The CDR3 protein is CSVENYGPAGNYGYTF. CDR3 nucleotide sequence: TGCAGCGTTGAAAATTACGGGCCTGCGGGTAACTATGGCTACACCTTC. Based on the CDR3 plus reference TRBV29-1 and TRBJ1-2, the full variable domain is SAVISQKPSRDICQRGTSLTIQCQVDSQVTMMFWYRQQPGQSLTLIATANQGSEATYESGFVIDKFPISRPNLTFSTLTVSNMSPEDSSIYLCSVENYGPAGNYGYTFGSGTRLTVV.

V and J are TRBV12-3 or TRBV12-4 and TRBJ1-2; TRBD1 might be the D (6 bases). The CDR3 extends over 13 amino acids. V dropped 1 base and J dropped 8 bases, with 11 bases sitting between them. The CDR3 DNA reads as TGTGCCAGCAGTTTAGACAGGGAAGGGGGCTACACCTTC. Protein product: CASSLDREGGYTF.

The gene calls are TRBV21-1 and TRBJ1-4; TRBD1, as called in the table, went unchecked against the DNA. TRBV21-1 counts as a pseudogene. This CDR3 contains 19 residues. For the CDR3, the DNA is TGTGCCAGCAGCAAAGCGAAAGCGGGACAGGCTGCAACTAATGAAAAACTGTTTTTT. It encodes CASSKAKAGQAATNEKLFF.

This clone was counted between two and nine times. This chain uses TRBV6-5 with TRBJ1-5; D may be TRBD1 (6 bases). The CDR3 has 13 amino acids. Trimming shortened V by 7 bases and J by 5 bases, and 12 bases separated the two germline ends. Germline CDR1 is MNHEY and CDR2 is SVGAGI. The CDR3 region has the DNA TGTGCCAGCATCCCGGCAGGGGATCAGCCCCAGCATTTT. Its translation: CASIPAGDQPQHF.